This is a list of T cell receptor beta chains from one sample in a study of response to subunit inactivated influenza vaccine. TCRdb re-called the RT-PCR reads through MiXCR, storing one row per CDR3 protein. The sample has hundreds of thousands of distinct CDR3 sequences; around 14% are singletons. Sequenced here: PBMCs from blood, sampled roughly 12 days after vaccination. These TCRs come from a man aged 45-65 years who received an inactivated influenza vaccine. Each CDR3 is given with its conserved first and last residue. Some rows have no size entry. The others give once, few or many, or a class for an expanded clone.

V	length	J	size	CDR3
TRBV4-2	14	TRBJ1-1	NA	CASSQDRHHTEAFF
TRBV9	16	TRBJ2-3	few	CASSTPPGASTDTQYF
TRBV12-3/TRBV12-4	13	TRBJ1-1	NA	CASSSPGPFGAFF
TRBV28	17	TRBJ1-2	many	CASSPTGARTVGWGYTF
TRBV2	17	TRBJ2-1	few	CASSEGGRKSSYNEQFF
TRBV20-1	15	TRBJ2-7	NA	CSAAPFGQGTGEQYF
TRBV9	16	TRBJ2-1	once	CASSVGHPLSYNEQFF
TRBV12-3/TRBV12-4	16	TRBJ2-7	few	CASSPSGQGWFWEQYF
TRBV7-9	14	TRBJ2-5	NA	CASSFETGWETQYF
TRBV7-9	16	TRBJ1-1	few	CASSGPRQAIGAEAFF
TRBV6-5	12	TRBJ2-5	NA	CASKDFQETQYF
TRBV27	15	TRBJ1-1	NA	CASSSLQGMNTEAFF
TRBV7-8	15	TRBJ2-5	few	CASSLTIVGQETQYF
TRBV30	13	TRBJ1-1	few	CAWSVGPYTEAFF
TRBV12-3/TRBV12-4	14	TRBJ2-5	many	CASSRSTESGTQYF
TRBV4-2	16	TRBJ2-1	few	CASSQPGARTYNEQFF
TRBV6-5	15	TRBJ2-2	many	CASSYGGSRTGELFF
TRBV5-1	14	TRBJ1-2	many	CASSLGQGTYGYTF
TRBV20-1	12	TRBJ2-1	few	CSGGRVKYEQFF
TRBV28	15	TRBJ2-1	few	CASRVGDRPYNEQFF
TRBV7-2	17	TRBJ1-2	NA	CASSWRATDRGDYGYTF
TRBV6-1	15	TRBJ2-2	NA	CASRSGQGKTGELFF
TRBV18	14	TRBJ2-7	NA	CASSPPATGYEQYF
TRBV27	14	TRBJ2-7	many	CASSPALENYEQYF
TRBV24-1	18	TRBJ1-5	NA	CATSAGTGGPYSNQPQHF
TRBV6-6	11	TRBJ2-1	few	CASGAGGLQFF
TRBV11-2	15	TRBJ2-1	NA	CASSFPRAAYNEQFF
TRBV3-1	12	TRBJ1-2	few	CASSQVRYGYTF
TRBV18	17	TRBJ1-5	few	CASSAHPLDRINQPQHF
TRBV12-3/TRBV12-4	16	TRBJ2-3	NA	CASSLDRGLSTDTQYF
TRBV20-1	19	TRBJ2-3	few	CSARGDRWTSGTKMDTQYF
TRBV10-3	11	TRBJ1-4	few	CAIRAREKLFF
TRBV20-1	14	TRBJ2-2	few	CSASIGGSAGELFF
TRBV4-1	14	TRBJ2-1	few	CASGGLAGVNEQFF
TRBV6-2/TRBV6-3	17	TRBJ2-5	few	CASSPTRRAPVSETQYF
TRBV28	15	TRBJ2-5	few	CASNPGSVSRETQYF
TRBV11-2	15	TRBJ2-7	NA	CASSSLAGGTYEQYF
TRBV4-1	17	TRBJ2-1	few	CASSQFPGGRAGNEQFF
TRBV12-3/TRBV12-4	12	TRBJ2-5	few	CASRDVEGTQYF
TRBV7-9	15	TRBJ2-1	NA	CASSLGEALGNEQFF
TRBV5-1	13	TRBJ2-1	few	CASSEGSYNEQFF
TRBV6-5	16	TRBJ1-6	few	CASSYLSGTGHSPLHF
TRBV20-1	12	TRBJ2-1	NA	CSARDWRIWQFF
TRBV5-1	14	TRBJ1-1	many	CASSRDGLNTEAFF
TRBV5-1	16	TRBJ2-1	NA	CASTPLQISSYNEQFF
TRBV29-1	12	TRBJ1-1	once	CSCGTMNTEAFF
TRBV12-3/TRBV12-4	15	TRBJ1-1	many	CASRRQGAQHTEAFF
TRBV3-1	14	TRBJ1-2	NA	CASSQEGGNYGYTF
TRBV7-2	14	TRBJ1-4	few	CASSPRVTNEKLFF
TRBV11-2	14	TRBJ2-5	NA	CASSLGHLQETQYF
TRBV7-8	15	TRBJ2-7	few	CASSPRPGSAYEQYF
TRBV12-3/TRBV12-4	13	TRBJ1-2	NA	CASSLSAAYGYTF
TRBV9	14	TRBJ2-7	NA	CASSADRYSYEQYF
TRBV5-1	15	TRBJ2-3	many	CASSLRLADTDTQYF
TRBV7-3	17	TRBJ2-2	few	CASSPVSRLWDTGELFF
TRBV5-1	14	TRBJ2-5	NA	CARSSGNSQETQYF
TRBV24-1	20	TRBJ2-7	few	CATSDLAGGGDSFWSYEQYF